The rows below give T cell receptor beta chains drawn from one sample of a study of T cell changes during pregnancy in multiple sclerosis. Assay: immunoSEQ multiplex PCR; the TCRdb copy retains only in-frame clones and omits some. The sample includes about 51,000 clones, roughly 93% seen only once; the top ten take under 2%. Material: peripheral blood, obtained in the second trimester of pregnancy. Receptors were obtained from a female donor with multiple sclerosis, enrolled in a pregnancy study. Each CDR3 is given with its conserved first and last residue. Fields, in order: V gene, J gene, D gene, clone size, CDR3 DNA, CDR3 protein. The D gene is left open where the match is weak. Expanded clones get a size class; other rows say once, few or many, or leave the size out.

v_gene: TRBV4-3; j_gene: TRBJ1-1; d_gene: NA; abundance: NA; CDR3nt: TGCGCCAGCAGCCAAGGACGAGGGAACACTGAAGCTTTCTTT; CDR3aa: CASSQGRGNTEAFF
v_gene: TRBV19; j_gene: TRBJ2-7; d_gene: NA; abundance: NA; CDR3nt: TGTGCCAGTAGTATGGACTTAGGCCCCTACGAGCAGTACTTC; CDR3aa: CASSMDLGPYEQYF
v_gene: TRBV4-2; j_gene: TRBJ2-6; d_gene: NA; abundance: NA; CDR3nt: TGTGCCAGCAGCCAAGGAGGGAACTCTGGGGCCAACGTCCTGACTTTC; CDR3aa: CASSQGGNSGANVLTF
v_gene: TRBV7-3; j_gene: TRBJ2-5; d_gene: NA; abundance: NA; CDR3nt: TGTGCCAGCAGTCCCTCAGGGGGGGAGACCCAGTACTTC; CDR3aa: CASSPSGGETQYF
v_gene: TRBV11-2; j_gene: TRBJ2-7; d_gene: TRBD2; abundance: few; CDR3nt: TGTGCCAGCAGCTTAGAGACTAGCGGGAGGGCAAACGAGCAGTACTTC; CDR3aa: CASSLETSGRANEQYF
v_gene: TRBV5-5; j_gene: TRBJ2-7; d_gene: TRBD1; abundance: NA; CDR3nt: TGTGCCAGCAGCTTAGGGACAGGGCCCTACGAGCAGTACTTC; CDR3aa: CASSLGTGPYEQYF
v_gene: TRBV28; j_gene: TRBJ2-3; d_gene: NA; abundance: NA; CDR3nt: TGTGCCAGCAGTTTGGCAGGGTCTAGCACAGATACGCAGTATTTT; CDR3aa: CASSLAGSSTDTQYF
v_gene: TRBV5-6; j_gene: TRBJ2-5; d_gene: TRBD2; abundance: NA; CDR3nt: TGTGCCAGCAGCCCGACTAGCGGGAGTGGAGAGACCCAGTACTTC; CDR3aa: CASSPTSGSGETQYF
v_gene: TRBV7-2; j_gene: TRBJ1-5; d_gene: NA; abundance: NA; CDR3nt: TGTGCCAGCAGCTTAGTAGAGCAGGGCGGTCAGCCCCAGCATTTT; CDR3aa: CASSLVEQGGQPQHF
v_gene: TRBV4-2; j_gene: TRBJ2-1; d_gene: TRBD2; abundance: NA; CDR3nt: TGTGCCAGCAGCCAATTAGCGGGAGAAATTGAGCAGTTCTTC; CDR3aa: CASSQLAGEIEQFF
v_gene: TRBV19; j_gene: TRBJ2-7; d_gene: TRBD1; abundance: NA; CDR3nt: TGTGCCAGTAGCGCCAGGGGGAACGAGCAGTACTTC; CDR3aa: CASSARGNEQYF
v_gene: TRBV10-1; j_gene: TRBJ1-5; d_gene: NA; abundance: NA; CDR3nt: TGCGCCAGCAGCGCCCAGTTTGTCAGCAATCAGCCCCAGCATTTT; CDR3aa: CASSAQFVSNQPQHF
v_gene: TRBV5-1; j_gene: TRBJ2-5; d_gene: NA; abundance: NA; CDR3nt: TGCGCCAGCAGCTTAGGGCTACGGGGGTTGGAGACCCAGTACTTC; CDR3aa: CASSLGLRGLETQYF
v_gene: TRBV18; j_gene: TRBJ1-4; d_gene: NA; abundance: NA; CDR3nt: TGTGCCAGCTCACCACAGGGGTGGGAAAAACTGTTTTTT; CDR3aa: CASSPQGWEKLFF
v_gene: TRBV30; j_gene: TRBJ1-5; d_gene: NA; abundance: NA; CDR3nt: TGTGCCTGGAGTTCCCCCCGAGGGAGCGGGAATCAGCCCCAGCATTTT; CDR3aa: CAWSSPRGSGNQPQHF
v_gene: TRBV18; j_gene: TRBJ2-4; d_gene: NA; abundance: NA; CDR3nt: TGTGCCAGCTCCTCCACGGGATCCAAAAACATTCAGTACTTC; CDR3aa: CASSSTGSKNIQYF
v_gene: TRBV7-2; j_gene: TRBJ1-1; d_gene: TRBD1; abundance: NA; CDR3nt: TGTGCCAGCAGCTTGACAGGGGCGGTCACTGAAGCTTTCTTT; CDR3aa: CASSLTGAVTEAFF
v_gene: TRBV30; j_gene: TRBJ2-5; d_gene: NA; abundance: NA; CDR3nt: TGTGCCTGGAGTATGGGACGGGAGTTGAAAGAGACCCAGTACTTC; CDR3aa: CAWSMGRELKETQYF
v_gene: TRBV19; j_gene: TRBJ1-5; d_gene: TRBD1; abundance: NA; CDR3nt: TGTGCCAGTAGTATACCGACAGGGGGAAAGGTCTATCAGCCCCAGCATTTT; CDR3aa: CASSIPTGGKVYQPQHF
v_gene: TRBV6-1; j_gene: TRBJ1-1; d_gene: NA; abundance: NA; CDR3nt: TGTGCCAGCAGTTCTACAGTGAACACTGAAGCTTTCTTT; CDR3aa: CASSSTVNTEAFF
v_gene: TRBV2; j_gene: TRBJ2-6; d_gene: NA; abundance: NA; CDR3nt: TGTGCCAGCAGTGGCCGGCGGTTGGCAGGGGATTACTCTGGGGCCAACGTCCTGACTTTC; CDR3aa: CASSGRRLAGDYSGANVLTF
v_gene: TRBV7-8; j_gene: TRBJ2-1; d_gene: NA; abundance: NA; CDR3nt: TGTGCCAGCAGCTTAATGCGGGACAATGAGCAGTTCTTC; CDR3aa: CASSLMRDNEQFF
v_gene: TRBV4-2; j_gene: TRBJ2-1; d_gene: NA; abundance: NA; CDR3nt: TGTGCCAGCAGCCAAACCCTGGGCGGAGGTCATGAGCAGTTCTTC; CDR3aa: CASSQTLGGGHEQFF
v_gene: TRBV4-3; j_gene: TRBJ1-3; d_gene: NA; abundance: NA; CDR3nt: TGCGCCAGCACTCCAGGACTCGGCTCTGGAAACACCATATATTTT; CDR3aa: CASTPGLGSGNTIYF
v_gene: TRBV28; j_gene: TRBJ1-2; d_gene: NA; abundance: NA; CDR3nt: TGTGCCAGCAGTTTAACCACAGTCAACTATGGCTACACCTTC; CDR3aa: CASSLTTVNYGYTF
v_gene: TRBV28; j_gene: TRBJ2-7; d_gene: TRBD1; abundance: NA; CDR3nt: TGTGCCAGCAGGTCTTACAGGGGGACTTACGAGCAGTACTTC; CDR3aa: CASRSYRGTYEQYF
v_gene: TRBV6-5; j_gene: TRBJ1-2; d_gene: TRBD1; abundance: NA; CDR3nt: TGTGCCAGCACCTTGGGACAGGGTGGCGGCTACACCTTC; CDR3aa: CASTLGQGGGYTF
v_gene: TRBV15; j_gene: TRBJ2-3; d_gene: TRBD1; abundance: once; CDR3nt: TGTGCCACCAGCGGCGCGACCGGGACAGTCCTTATCACAGATACGCAGTATTTT; CDR3aa: CATSGATGTVLITDTQYF
v_gene: TRBV2; j_gene: TRBJ2-3; d_gene: TRBD2; abundance: once; CDR3nt: TGTGCCAGCAGGAAGGGACTAGCGGCAGATACGCAGTATTTT; CDR3aa: CASRKGLAADTQYF
v_gene: TRBV5-4; j_gene: TRBJ2-2; d_gene: TRBD1; abundance: NA; CDR3nt: TGTGCCAGCAGCTCAACAGGGGCTACCGGGGAGCTGTTTTTT; CDR3aa: CASSSTGATGELFF
v_gene: TRBV7-6; j_gene: TRBJ2-7; d_gene: NA; abundance: NA; CDR3nt: TGTGCCAGCAGCCAAAGGACTTCTTCCTACGAGCAGTACTTC; CDR3aa: CASSQRTSSYEQYF
v_gene: TRBV18; j_gene: TRBJ2-3; d_gene: NA; abundance: NA; CDR3nt: TGTGCCAGCTCACCGGCGCGGCAGGGGCGGGATACGCAGTATTTT; CDR3aa: CASSPARQGRDTQYF
v_gene: TRBV27; j_gene: TRBJ1-4; d_gene: NA; abundance: once; CDR3nt: TGTGCCAGCAGTTTTGGGAGGGCGAATGAAAAACTGTTTTTT; CDR3aa: CASSFGRANEKLFF
v_gene: TRBV4-3; j_gene: TRBJ2-5; d_gene: NA; abundance: NA; CDR3nt: TGCGCCAGCAGCCCGGAACAAGGGACTGCCCAAGAGACCCAGTACTTC; CDR3aa: CASSPEQGTAQETQYF
v_gene: TRBV14; j_gene: TRBJ2-1; d_gene: NA; abundance: NA; CDR3nt: TGTGCCATCGGTACTGATGAGCAGTTCTTC; CDR3aa: CAIGTDEQFF
v_gene: TRBV30; j_gene: TRBJ2-1; d_gene: TRBD2; abundance: NA; CDR3nt: TGTGCCTGGAGTGGAACGGGAGGGCTGTTCTTC; CDR3aa: CAWSGTGGLFF
v_gene: TRBV6-4; j_gene: TRBJ1-6; d_gene: NA; abundance: NA; CDR3nt: TGTGCCAGCAGTAAGAAAGCGGTATATAATTCACCCCTCCACTTT; CDR3aa: CASSKKAVYNSPLHF
v_gene: TRBV6-5; j_gene: TRBJ2-1; d_gene: NA; abundance: NA; CDR3nt: TGTGCCAGCAGTTACTCCTCCGGGGAGAACTACAATGAGCAGTTCTTC; CDR3aa: CASSYSSGENYNEQFF
v_gene: TRBV6-1; j_gene: TRBJ2-1; d_gene: TRBD2; abundance: NA; CDR3nt: TGTGCCAGCAGGATAGCGGGAGGAGATGGCAATGAGCAGTTCTTC; CDR3aa: CASRIAGGDGNEQFF
v_gene: TRBV9; j_gene: TRBJ1-3; d_gene: NA; abundance: NA; CDR3nt: TGTGCCAGCAGCGCACGGGGGACGGGTGGAAACACCATATATTTT; CDR3aa: CASSARGTGGNTIYF
v_gene: TRBV5-1; j_gene: TRBJ1-5; d_gene: TRBD1; abundance: NA; CDR3nt: TGCGCCAGCAGCCTGGACAGGGCCCGCAATCAGCCCCAGCATTTT; CDR3aa: CASSLDRARNQPQHF
v_gene: TRBV19; j_gene: TRBJ2-3; d_gene: TRBD2; abundance: NA; CDR3nt: TGTGCCAGTAGTCCCGGGACTAGCGGCACAGATACGCAGTATTTT; CDR3aa: CASSPGTSGTDTQYF
v_gene: TRBV9; j_gene: TRBJ1-3; d_gene: NA; abundance: NA; CDR3nt: TGTGCCAGCAGCGTATCGTTCGGGGGGGCTTCTGGAAACACCATATATTTT; CDR3aa: CASSVSFGGASGNTIYF
v_gene: TRBV6-1; j_gene: TRBJ2-7; d_gene: TRBD1; abundance: NA; CDR3nt: TGTGCCAGCAGTGAAGCTGGGACAGGGGTCTTATACGAGCAGTACTTC; CDR3aa: CASSEAGTGVLYEQYF
v_gene: TRBV18; j_gene: TRBJ2-3; d_gene: NA; abundance: NA; CDR3nt: TGTGCCAGCTTTCGGACAGAGGGATCTTCAGATACGCAGTATTTT; CDR3aa: CASFRTEGSSDTQYF
v_gene: TRBV27; j_gene: TRBJ1-5; d_gene: TRBD1; abundance: NA; CDR3nt: TGTGCCAGCAGTAAGGCCCCCGGGACAGGGAATCAGCCCCAGCATTTT; CDR3aa: CASSKAPGTGNQPQHF
v_gene: TRBV18; j_gene: TRBJ1-1; d_gene: NA; abundance: few; CDR3nt: TGTGCCAGCTCACCACCGGGGCGAAACACTGAAGCTTTCTTT; CDR3aa: CASSPPGRNTEAFF
v_gene: TRBV19; j_gene: TRBJ2-7; d_gene: NA; abundance: NA; CDR3nt: TGTGCCAGTAGTATCCGGGACAACTACGAGCAGTACTTC; CDR3aa: CASSIRDNYEQYF
v_gene: TRBV21-1; j_gene: TRBJ1-1; d_gene: NA; abundance: NA; CDR3nt: TGTGCCAGCAGCAAGGCACGACAGGGTGAAGCTTTCTTT; CDR3aa: CASSKARQGEAFF
v_gene: TRBV21-1; j_gene: TRBJ2-1; d_gene: NA; abundance: NA; CDR3nt: TGTGCCAGAGAAAGGGGACTAGCGGGTATTCCCTACAATGAGCAGTTCTTC; CDR3aa: CARERGLAGIPYNEQFF
v_gene: TRBV6-5; j_gene: TRBJ2-2; d_gene: NA; abundance: once; CDR3nt: TGTGCCAGCAGGAAAGAGTACAGGGCCACCGGGGAGCTGTTTTTT; CDR3aa: CASRKEYRATGELFF
v_gene: TRBV7-2; j_gene: TRBJ2-7; d_gene: TRBD1; abundance: NA; CDR3nt: TGTGCCAGCAGCTTACTACAGGGGGACGAGCAGTACTTC; CDR3aa: CASSLLQGDEQYF
v_gene: TRBV7-2; j_gene: TRBJ2-1; d_gene: NA; abundance: NA; CDR3nt: TGTGCCAGCAGCTTAAGTCTCGCGGCAAATGAGCAGTTCTTC; CDR3aa: CASSLSLAANEQFF
v_gene: TRBV4-3; j_gene: TRBJ2-3; d_gene: NA; abundance: NA; CDR3nt: TGCGCCAGCAGCCCGACCGGAGGCGAATACACAGATACGCAGTATTTT; CDR3aa: CASSPTGGEYTDTQYF